The entry below gives a single TCR beta chain sequence along with its context. Trimming removed 5 bases at V and 4 bases at J, with 14 bases between. CDR1 and CDR2 (germline): MDHEN, SYDVKM. CDR3 length equals 14 residues. How the authors handled the data: Cell counts per sample came from amplifying reference gene primers. Method: immunoSEQ multiplex PCR; TCRdb's copy keeps in-frame clones and lacks some. The DNA gave D and trimming, while V, J and clone size come from that table. The sample holds roughly 60,000 clones; 85% to 95% are singletons and the top ten take about 4.5%. The data were taken from a study of blood T cell repertoires in COVID-19. For the study at large: Spain, Italy and the United States supplied samples that represented acute and convalescent COVID-19. PBMCs, B-cell-depleted T cells, or T cells were the source of the cDNA or gDNA that made up the material.

This receptor was obtained from a man aged 50 or older with active COVID-19. The sequencing sample was made of peripheral blood. This chain joins TRBV28 and TRBJ2-5, with D possibly matching TRBD2 (5 bases). The CDR3, as DNA: TGTGCCAGCAGTCGACTACCACCTGTAGAGACCCAGTACTTC. Encoded protein: CASSRLPPVETQYF.